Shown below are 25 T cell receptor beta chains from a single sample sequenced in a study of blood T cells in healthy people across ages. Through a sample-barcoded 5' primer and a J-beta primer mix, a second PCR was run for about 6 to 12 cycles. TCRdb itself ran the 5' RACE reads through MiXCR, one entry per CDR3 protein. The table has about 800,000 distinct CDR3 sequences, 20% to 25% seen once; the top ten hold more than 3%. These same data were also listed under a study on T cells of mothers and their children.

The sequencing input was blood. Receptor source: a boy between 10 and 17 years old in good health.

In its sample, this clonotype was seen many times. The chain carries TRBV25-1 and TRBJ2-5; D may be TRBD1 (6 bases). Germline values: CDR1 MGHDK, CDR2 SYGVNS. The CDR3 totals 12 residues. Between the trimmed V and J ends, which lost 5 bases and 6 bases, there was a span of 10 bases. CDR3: CASSLGGKTQYF. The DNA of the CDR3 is TGTGCCAGCAGTTTAGGGGGAAAGACCCAGTACTTC.

In nucleotides, the CDR3 is TGTGCCAGCAGCGTAGGCGAGGCTACTTCTCAGTTCTTC. This translates into CASSVGEATSQFF. The gene calls are TRBV9 and TRBJ2-5; D uncertain. The closer fit of TRBJ2-1 to the DNA end suggests the J call may be wrong. Germline V gives CDR1 SGDLS, CDR2 YYNGEE. CDR3 length: 13 amino acids.

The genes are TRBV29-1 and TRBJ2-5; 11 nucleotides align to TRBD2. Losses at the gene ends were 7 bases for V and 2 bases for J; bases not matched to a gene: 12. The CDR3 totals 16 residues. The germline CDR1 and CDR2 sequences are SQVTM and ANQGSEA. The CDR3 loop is CSALLAGVRNQETQYF. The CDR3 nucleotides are TGCAGCGCTCTACTAGCGGGAGTACGGAATCAAGAGACCCAGTACTTC.

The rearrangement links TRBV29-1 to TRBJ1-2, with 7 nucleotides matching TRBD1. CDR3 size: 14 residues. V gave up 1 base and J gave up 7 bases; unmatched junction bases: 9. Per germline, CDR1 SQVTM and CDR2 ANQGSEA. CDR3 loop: CSVEGQGADLGYTF. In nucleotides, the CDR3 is TGCAGCGTTGAAGGACAGGGAGCGGACCTTGGCTACACCTTC.

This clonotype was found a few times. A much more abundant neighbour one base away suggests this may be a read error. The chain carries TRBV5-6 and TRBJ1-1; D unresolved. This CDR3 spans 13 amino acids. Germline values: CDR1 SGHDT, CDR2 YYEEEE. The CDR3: CASSLVRNTEALF. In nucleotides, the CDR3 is TGTGCCAGCAGCTTGGTCAGGAACACTGAAGCTCTCTTT.

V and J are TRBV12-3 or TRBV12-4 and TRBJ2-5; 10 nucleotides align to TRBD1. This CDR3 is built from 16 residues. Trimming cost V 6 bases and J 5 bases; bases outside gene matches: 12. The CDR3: CASSRQGASQVETQYF. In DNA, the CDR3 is TGTGCCAGCAGCCGACAGGGGGCATCCCAGGTCGAGACCCAGTACTTC.

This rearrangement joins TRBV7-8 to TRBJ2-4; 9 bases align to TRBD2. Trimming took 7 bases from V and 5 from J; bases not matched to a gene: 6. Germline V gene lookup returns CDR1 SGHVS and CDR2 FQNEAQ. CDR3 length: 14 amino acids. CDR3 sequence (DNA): TGTGCCAGCACCTTCTTAGCGGGAGAAAACATTCAGTACTTC. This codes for CASTFLAGENIQYF.

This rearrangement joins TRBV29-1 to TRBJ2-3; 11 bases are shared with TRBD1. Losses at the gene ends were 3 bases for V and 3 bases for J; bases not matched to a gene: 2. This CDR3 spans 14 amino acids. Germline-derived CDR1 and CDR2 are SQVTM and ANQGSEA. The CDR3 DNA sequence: TGCAGCGTTGATGGGACAGGGGGGACAGATACGCAGTATTTT. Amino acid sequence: CSVDGTGGTDTQYF.

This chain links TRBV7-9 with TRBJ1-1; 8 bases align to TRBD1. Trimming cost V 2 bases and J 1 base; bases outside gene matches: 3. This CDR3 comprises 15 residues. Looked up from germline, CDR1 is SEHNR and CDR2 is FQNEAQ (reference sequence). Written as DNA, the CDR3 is TGTGCCAGCAGCTTACAGGGGGCGCCGAACACTGAAGCTTTCTTT. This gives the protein CASSLQGAPNTEAFF.

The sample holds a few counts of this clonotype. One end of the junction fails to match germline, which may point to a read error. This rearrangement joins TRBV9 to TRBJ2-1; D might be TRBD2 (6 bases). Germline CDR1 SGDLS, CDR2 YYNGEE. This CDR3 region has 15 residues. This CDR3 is CASSVSWDSSNEQFF. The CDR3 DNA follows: TGTGCCAGCAGCGTATCCTGGGACTCCTCCAATGAGCAGTTCTTC.

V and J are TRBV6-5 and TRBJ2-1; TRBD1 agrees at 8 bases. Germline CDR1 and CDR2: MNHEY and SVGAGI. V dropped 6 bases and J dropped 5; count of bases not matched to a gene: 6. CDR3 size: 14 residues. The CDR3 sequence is CASSRRTGNNEQFF. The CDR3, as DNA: TGTGCCAGCAGCCGTAGGACAGGGAACAATGAGCAGTTCTTC.

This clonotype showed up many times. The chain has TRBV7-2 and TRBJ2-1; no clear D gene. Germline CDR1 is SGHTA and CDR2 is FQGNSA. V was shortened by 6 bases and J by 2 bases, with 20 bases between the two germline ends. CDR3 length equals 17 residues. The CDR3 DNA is TGTGCCAGCAGTCACCCGCAGGACCACCTTACCTACAATGAGCAGTTCTTC. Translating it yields CASSHPQDHLTYNEQFF.

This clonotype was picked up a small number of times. The CDR3 protein is CASSRAGPETQYF. The DNA for the CDR3 is TGCGCCAGCAGTCGGGCAGGTCCGGAGACCCAGTACTTC. The rearrangement uses TRBV4-1 and TRBJ2-5; D not certain. Per germline, CDR1 MGHRA and CDR2 YSYEKL. V was cut by 6 bases and J by 5 bases, with 13 bases left in between. The CDR3 extends over 13 amino acids.

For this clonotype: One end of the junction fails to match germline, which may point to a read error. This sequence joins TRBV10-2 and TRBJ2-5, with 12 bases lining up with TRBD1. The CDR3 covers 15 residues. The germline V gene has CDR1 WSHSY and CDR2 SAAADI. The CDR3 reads CASVRGQGAGNERFF. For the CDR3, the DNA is TGCGCCAGCGTCCGGGGACAGGGGGCCGGGAATGAGCGGTTCTTC.

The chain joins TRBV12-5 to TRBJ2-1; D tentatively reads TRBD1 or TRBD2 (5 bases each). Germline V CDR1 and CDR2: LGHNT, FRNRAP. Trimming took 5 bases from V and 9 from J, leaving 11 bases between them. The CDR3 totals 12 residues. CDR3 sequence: CASGGGGGEQFF. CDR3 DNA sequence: TGTGCTAGTGGTGGCGGTGGGGGTGAGCAGTTCTTC.

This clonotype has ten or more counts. This CDR3 reads CASSLAPRLAGIDTQYF. As DNA, the CDR3 is TGTGCCAGCAGCTTAGCCCCCCGACTAGCGGGGATAGATACGCAGTATTTT. The chain couples TRBV7-2 to TRBJ2-3, with 11 bases aligning to TRBD2. The CDR3 totals 17 residues. After removal of 0 bases from V and 5 bases from J, the junction contained 7 bases not matched to a gene. Germline CDR1 reads SGHTA; CDR2 reads FQGNSA.

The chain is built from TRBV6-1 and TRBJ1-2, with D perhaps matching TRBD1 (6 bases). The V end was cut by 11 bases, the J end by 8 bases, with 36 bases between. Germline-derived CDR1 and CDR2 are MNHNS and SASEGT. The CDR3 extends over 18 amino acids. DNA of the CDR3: TGTGCCGTAAAGGGTGGAGCAGGGGCTATCATCGCTACTATCGGCTACACCTTC. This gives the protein CAVKGGAGAIIATIGYTF.

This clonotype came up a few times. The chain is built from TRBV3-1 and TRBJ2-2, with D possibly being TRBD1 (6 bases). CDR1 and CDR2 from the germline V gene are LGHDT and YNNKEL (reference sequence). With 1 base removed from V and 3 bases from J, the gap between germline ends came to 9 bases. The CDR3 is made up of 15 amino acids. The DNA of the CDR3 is TGTGCCAGCAGCCAAGTAGGACAGTACACCGGGGAGCTGTTTTTT. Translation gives CASSQVGQYTGELFF.

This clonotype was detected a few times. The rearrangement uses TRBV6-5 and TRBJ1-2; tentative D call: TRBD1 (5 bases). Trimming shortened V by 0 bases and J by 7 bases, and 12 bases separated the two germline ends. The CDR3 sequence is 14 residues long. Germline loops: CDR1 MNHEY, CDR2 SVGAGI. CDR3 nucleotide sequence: TGTGCCAGCAGTTACTCGTCACGGGGACCTGGCTACACCTTC. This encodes CASSYSSRGPGYTF.

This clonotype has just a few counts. CDR3 in DNA: TGTGCCAGCAGCTGGGGGACAGAGTATGGCTACACCTTC. Encoded protein: CASSWGTEYGYTF. The chain is built from TRBV7-2 and TRBJ1-2, with TRBD1 matching over 7 bases. The J segment lost 5 bases and the V segment lost 4 bases, leaving 4 bases of the junction unmatched. CDR1 is SGHTA and CDR2 is FQGNSA in the germline V gene. The CDR3 has 13 amino acids.

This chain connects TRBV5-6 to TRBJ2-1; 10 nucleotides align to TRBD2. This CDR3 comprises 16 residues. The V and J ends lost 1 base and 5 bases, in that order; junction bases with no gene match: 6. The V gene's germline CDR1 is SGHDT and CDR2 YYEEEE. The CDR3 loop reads CASSLITGLANNEQFF. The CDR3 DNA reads TGTGCCAGCAGCTTGATTACGGGACTAGCGAACAATGAGCAGTTCTTC.

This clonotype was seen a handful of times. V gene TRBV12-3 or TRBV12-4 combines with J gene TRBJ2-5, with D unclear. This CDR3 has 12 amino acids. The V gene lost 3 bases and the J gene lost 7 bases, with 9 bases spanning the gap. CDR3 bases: TGTGCCAGCAGTTTTCCGTCCGGGACCCAGTACTTC. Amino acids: CASSFPSGTQYF.

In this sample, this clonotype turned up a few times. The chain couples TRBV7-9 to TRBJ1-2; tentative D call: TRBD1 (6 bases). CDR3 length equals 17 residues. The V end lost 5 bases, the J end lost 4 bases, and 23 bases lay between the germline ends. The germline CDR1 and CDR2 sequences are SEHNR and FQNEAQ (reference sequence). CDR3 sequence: CASSEAKQGLDIYGYTF. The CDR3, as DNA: TGTGCCAGCAGCGAAGCTAAACAGGGCCTTGACATCTATGGCTACACCTTC.

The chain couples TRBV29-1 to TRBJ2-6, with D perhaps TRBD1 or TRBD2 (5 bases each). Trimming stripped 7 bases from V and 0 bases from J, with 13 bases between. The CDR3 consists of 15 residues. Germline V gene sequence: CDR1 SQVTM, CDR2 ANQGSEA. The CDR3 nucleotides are TGCAGCGCGGGGTCAGGGACCTCTGGGGCCAACGTCCTGACTTTC. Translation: CSAGSGTSGANVLTF.

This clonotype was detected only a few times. CDR3 DNA sequence: TGTGCCAGCAGCCCGACCCGAACTAACAATGAGCAGTTCTTC. Amino acid sequence: CASSPTRTNNEQFF. The rearrangement uses TRBV14 and TRBJ2-1; D gene ambiguous. CDR3 length equals 14 residues. The germline V gene has CDR1 SGHDN and CDR2 FVKESK. V dropped 4 bases and J dropped 5 bases, with 12 bases sitting between them.